Reported below is one T cell receptor beta chain. Each donor gave ten milliliters of peripheral blood. The data are from a study of blood T cells in healthy people across ages. Together with a sample-barcoded 5' primer, a J-beta primer mix was included in a second PCR lasting about 7 to 11 cycles. The template-switch adaptor, which had 12 random nucleotides, put a tag on each cDNA molecule. TCRdb processed the 5' RACE reads anew with MiXCR; each CDR3 protein has one entry. The data contain around 1,800,000 distinct CDR3 sequences, about two fifths of them singletons. The sample consisted of blood. This sequence was found in a human donor in good health.

This chain's CDR3 is CASSSRDRVSFAGYTF. The DNA of the CDR3 is TGTGCCAGCAGTTCAAGGGACAGGGTATCGTTCGCTGGCTACACCTTC. V and J are TRBV6-6 and TRBJ1-2; 9 bases line up with TRBD1. The CDR3 sequence is 16 residues long. V shed 4 bases and J 7 bases; nucleotides not matched to a gene: 13. Germline V gives CDR1 MNHNY, CDR2 SVGAGI (reference sequence).